What follows are 20 T cell receptor beta chains derived from one specimen sequenced in a study of blood T cell repertoires in COVID-19. The table came from immunoSEQ multiplex PCR; TCRdb's copy has only in-frame clones and leaves some out. This table holds about 300,000 clones, more than 70% found once. Sequencing input: peripheral blood. Receptors originate from a woman aged 50 to 60 with acute or convalescent COVID-19.

The chain couples TRBV3-1 (or the pseudogene TRBV3-2) to TRBJ2-2, with 8 bases fitting TRBD1. CDR1 is LGHDT, CDR2 YNNKEL, per germline (reference sequence). The CDR3 length is 15 residues. The ends lost 5 bases at V and 5 bases at J; junction bases unmatched: 7. The CDR3 DNA follows: TGTGCCAGCAGCTATGACAGGGGTCGGACCGGGGAGCTGTTTTTT. It is translated as CASSYDRGRTGELFF.

This chain joins TRBV7-8 and TRBJ1-5; perhaps TRBD1 as D (6 bases). Germline loops: CDR1 SGHVS, CDR2 FQNEAQ. The CDR3 is 13 residues long. Trimming removed 5 bases at V and 7 bases at J, with 12 bases between. The CDR3 loop reads CASSRDTRQPQHF. The CDR3 bases are TGTGCCAGCAGCCGGGACACACGGCAGCCCCAGCATTTT.

This clone occurred a few times. V gene TRBV4-3 combines with J gene TRBJ1-1, with D perhaps TRBD1 (6 bases). There are 14 residues in the CDR3. The V gene lost 0 bases and the J gene lost 8 bases, with 13 bases spanning the gap. Per germline, CDR1 LGHNA and CDR2 YSLEER. CDR3 protein: CASSQDRGALEAFF. CDR3 in DNA: TGCGCCAGCAGCCAAGACAGGGGAGCGCTGGAAGCTTTCTTT.

This clone was detected a few times. The V and J genes are TRBV27 and TRBJ2-7; 8 nucleotides line up with TRBD2. V shed 0 bases, J shed 3 bases, and the junction held 10 bases outside the gene matches. Germline values: CDR1 MNHEY, CDR2 SMNVEV (reference sequence). This CDR3 comprises 17 residues. CDR3 amino acids: CASSLSSREDSVYEQYF. The CDR3 DNA follows: TGTGCCAGCAGTTTATCGTCGCGGGAGGATAGCGTCTACGAGCAGTACTTC.

This clone was seen only once. The rearrangement uses TRBV12-3 or TRBV12-4 and TRBJ1-2; the D is unclear. V lost 3 bases and J lost 3, with 5 bases in between. The CDR3 is 12 amino acids. The CDR3 here is CASSLEYYGYTF. The DNA of the CDR3 is TGTGCCAGCAGTTTGGAGTACTATGGCTACACCTTC.

The chain joins TRBV7-9 to TRBJ2-3; 8 bases are shared with TRBD2. The CDR3 covers 18 residues. Germline V gene lookup returns CDR1 SEHNR and CDR2 FQNEAQ (reference sequence). Germline trimming cut 5 bases from V and 2 bases from J; bases unmatched to any gene: 15. In DNA form, the CDR3 reads TGTGCCAGCAGCCTCCGATTAGCCCCGGGACTAGTCACAGATACGCAGTATTTT. Translating gives CASSLRLAPGLVTDTQYF.

This chain uses TRBV7-2 with TRBJ1-2, with 9 bases that match TRBD1. Germline CDR1 and CDR2: SGHTA and FQGNSA. The CDR3 length is 12 residues. With V trimmed by 5 bases and J by 6 bases, 1 base remained unmatched. This CDR3 reads CASSRTGDGYTF. CDR3 sequence (DNA): TGTGCCAGCAGCCGGACAGGGGATGGCTACACCTTC.

V gene TRBV29-1 combines with J gene TRBJ2-5; 13 bases agree with TRBD2. After removal of 4 bases from V and 3 bases from J, the junction contained 2 bases not matched to a gene. Germline V gene lookup returns CDR1 SQVTM and CDR2 ANQGSEA. CDR3 length equals 14 residues. CDR3: CSVAGLAGEETQYF. As DNA, the CDR3 is TGCAGCGTTGCCGGACTAGCGGGAGAAGAGACCCAGTACTTC.

The chain uses TRBV7-2 and TRBJ1-5; D ambiguous. Per the germline V gene, CDR1 is SGHTA and CDR2 is FQGNSA. The CDR3 consists of 13 residues. V dropped 7 bases and J dropped 1 base, with 8 bases sitting between them. CDR3 nucleotide sequence: TGTGCCAGCAACGAGTACAGCAATCAGCCCCAGCATTTT. Protein product: CASNEYSNQPQHF.

The chain uses TRBV9 and TRBJ2-3; 8 bases line up with TRBD2. V trimming: 1 base; J trimming: 6 bases; junction bases outside the gene matches: 7. The germline gives CDR1 SGDLS, CDR2 YYNGEE. The CDR3 consists of 15 residues. In nucleotides, the CDR3 is TGTGCCAGCAGCGTACCTAGCGGGCGGGCGGATACGCAGTATTTT. Translated, it gives CASSVPSGRADTQYF.

The chain joins TRBV5-1 to TRBJ1-4; TRBD1 matches at 10 bases. The length of the CDR3 is 15 residues. J gave up 5 bases and V 4 bases, and 5 bases lay outside the gene matches. From germline, CDR1 is SGHRS and CDR2 YFSETQ. The DNA for the CDR3 is TGCGCCAGCAGCACCGGGACAGGGGAGAATGAAAAACTGTTTTTT. The encoded protein is CASSTGTGENEKLFF.

J is TRBJ2-7 and V is TRBV7-2; 8 bases map to TRBD2. V was pared by 0 bases and J by 0 bases, with 4 bases of the junction left unmatched. Germline V gene lookup returns CDR1 SGHTA and CDR2 FQGNSA. The CDR3 loop spans 16 amino acids. CDR3 DNA: TGTGCCAGCAGCTTAGCGCCTAGCGGGTTCTCCTACGAGCAGTACTTC. It specifies CASSLAPSGFSYEQYF.

V and J are TRBV11-2 and TRBJ1-4, with 8 positions matching TRBD1. V shed 5 bases and J 6 bases; nucleotides not matched to a gene: 8. The CDR3 has 15 residues. In germline, CDR1 is SGHAT, CDR2 FQNNGV. DNA for the CDR3: TGTGCCAGCAGCGGACGACAGGGGAAGTATGAAAAACTGTTTTTT. Amino acid sequence: CASSGRQGKYEKLFF.

This clone has just one count. The chain joins TRBV27 to TRBJ1-5, with 11 bases fitting TRBD1. The CDR3 runs to 19 residues. The ends lost 7 bases at V and 7 bases at J; junction bases unmatched: 21. The germline gives CDR1 MNHEY, CDR2 SMNVEV (reference sequence). CDR3 in DNA: TGTGCCAGCACTCCGACCGGGACAGGGGGATTTATGGCGGGGCAGCCCCAGCATTTT. This codes for CASTPTGTGGFMAGQPQHF.

A single count supports this clone. The chain is built from TRBV6-6 and TRBJ1-2, with TRBD1 identical over 10 bases. V gave up 5 bases and J gave up 6 bases; unmatched junction bases: 9. The CDR3 contains 15 residues. Germline V gives CDR1 MNHNY, CDR2 SVGAGI (reference sequence). The CDR3 nucleotides read TGTGCCAGCAGTCCGGACAGGGGGTGGCAAAATGGCTACACCTTC. Protein product: CASSPDRGWQNGYTF.

This sequence joins TRBV11-2 and TRBJ1-2; D is undetermined. The CDR3 loop spans 16 amino acids. CDR1 is SGHAT and CDR2 is FQNNGV in the germline V gene. Trimming removed 2 bases at V and 6 bases at J, with 19 bases between. CDR3 DNA: TGTGCCAGCAGCTTATTGCTGGGGAGCGGGCGCCATGGCTACACCTTC. This encodes CASSLLLGSGRHGYTF.

This chain connects TRBV9 to TRBJ1-2; the D gene is possibly TRBD1 (5 bases). With 0 bases removed from V and 3 bases from J, the gap between germline ends came to 12 bases. Germline V gene data show CDR1 as SGDLS and CDR2 as YYNGEE. The CDR3 totals 15 residues. Here the CDR3 reads CASSVGGGTYYGYTF. The CDR3 nucleotides read TGTGCCAGCAGCGTAGGGGGCGGAACGTACTATGGCTACACCTTC.

The J gene is TRBJ2-3, the V gene TRBV13; 12 nucleotides match TRBD2. The junction had 4 bases not matched to a gene; V was cut back by 3 bases and J by 3 bases. The CDR3 is made up of 16 amino acids. The germline gives CDR1 PRHDT, CDR2 FYEKMQ (reference sequence). CDR3 region: CASSFRLAGATDTQYF. The CDR3 nucleotides are TGTGCCAGCAGCTTTCGACTAGCGGGAGCGACAGATACGCAGTATTTT.

This clone was counted a few times. J is TRBJ1-5 and V is TRBV15; a weak D match, TRBD1 (5 bases). Germline V gives CDR1 LNHNV, CDR2 YYDKDF (reference sequence). This CDR3 region has 14 residues. Trimming pared 5 bases from V and 4 bases from J, leaving 12 bases between. The CDR3 is CATSWTLVNQPQHF. DNA of the CDR3: TGTGCCACCAGCTGGACACTGGTGAATCAGCCCCAGCATTTT.

J is TRBJ2-7 and V is TRBV7-3; TRBD2 aligns across 8 bases. Looked up from germline, CDR1 is SGHTA and CDR2 is FQGTGA. V was pared by 3 bases and J by 2 bases, with 6 bases of the junction left unmatched. The length of the CDR3 is 15 residues. For the CDR3, the DNA is TGTGCCAGCAGCTTTTCAAGCGGGAGTGCCTACGAGCAGTACTTC. Its translation is CASSFSSGSAYEQYF.